This T cell receptor (beta chain) was found in a study of control samples from healthy donors and cancer patients. Clones were sequenced by immunoSEQ multiplex PCR, and TCRdb holds only the in-frame ones, with some missing. The data show 110,000 or so clones, about four fifths seen once. This CDR3 is 15 amino acids long. The V gene's germline CDR1 is SGHAT and CDR2 FQNNGV. V gave up 0 bases and J gave up 5 bases, with 10 bases separating them. Remarks on this clone: This sample also contains other DNA sequences that code for the same CDR3.

The sequence came from a woman in her 50s in good health. The gene calls are TRBV11-2 and TRBJ1-4; D is perhaps TRBD1 (5 bases). The specimen was blood. As DNA, the CDR3 is TGTGCCAGCAGCTTAGATAGAGGGGTAAATGAAAAACTGTTTTTT. Protein sequence: CASSLDRGVNEKLFF.